The present T cell receptor (beta chain) was sequenced within a study of T cell repertoires in aging, cancer and after chemotherapy. Study conclusions and caveats: In healthy donors, age-related TCR diversity loss mainly reflected lost richness.

This clonotype is large (0.1 to 1%). What it binds is unknown. Germline V gene lookup returns CDR1 GTSNPN and CDR2 SVGIG (reference sequence). V shed 2 bases, J shed 1 base, and the junction held 1 base outside the gene matches. This CDR3 is 13 amino acids long. Peripheral blood genomic DNA, not sorted cells or RNA, was the template. TRB rearrangements spanning V, D and J were amplified using mixed TRB-A/B primers. TCRdb re-derived calls from the multiplex PCR reads in MiXCR, one entry per CDR3 protein. Of roughly 2,800 distinct CDR3 sequences in the sample, 45% to 50% were seen once. The sequencing input was blood. The sequence came from a human donor with a blood cancer. The V gene is TRBV30, the J gene TRBJ2-7; 8 bases are a match to TRBD2. CDR3 loop: CAWSSGGSYEQYF. The CDR3, as DNA: TGTGCCTGGAGTAGCGGGGGTTCCTACGAGCAGTACTTC.